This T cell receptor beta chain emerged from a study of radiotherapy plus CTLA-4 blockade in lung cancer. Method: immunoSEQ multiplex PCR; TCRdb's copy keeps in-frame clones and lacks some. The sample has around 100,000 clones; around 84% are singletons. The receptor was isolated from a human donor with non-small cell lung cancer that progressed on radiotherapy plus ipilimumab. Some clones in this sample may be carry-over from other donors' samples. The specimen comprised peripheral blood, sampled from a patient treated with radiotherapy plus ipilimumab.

This chain's CDR3 is CASSWAPGLGSYEQYF. The CDR3 nucleotides are TGCGCCAGCAGCTGGGCACCGGGACTAGGGTCCTACGAGCAGTACTTC. The gene calls are TRBV5-1 and TRBJ2-7, with 8 bases matching TRBD2. CDR1 and CDR2 (germline): SGHRS, YFSETQ. V lost 3 bases to trimming and J lost 1 base; unmatched junction nucleotides: 9. CDR3 length equals 16 residues.